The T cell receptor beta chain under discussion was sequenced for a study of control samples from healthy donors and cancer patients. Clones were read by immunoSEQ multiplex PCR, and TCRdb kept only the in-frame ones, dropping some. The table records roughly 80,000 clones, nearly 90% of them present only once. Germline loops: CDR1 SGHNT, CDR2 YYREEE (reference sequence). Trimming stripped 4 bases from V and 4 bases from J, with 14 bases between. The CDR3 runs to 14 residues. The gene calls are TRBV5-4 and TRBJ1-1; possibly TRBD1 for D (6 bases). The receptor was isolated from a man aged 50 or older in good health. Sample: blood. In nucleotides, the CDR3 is TGTGCCAGCAGCGCGGGGGGGCGCCGCACTGAAGCTTTCTTT. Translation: CASSAGGRRTEAFF. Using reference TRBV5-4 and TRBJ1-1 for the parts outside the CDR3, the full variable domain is ETGVTQSPTHLIKTRGQQVTLRCSSQSGHNTVSWYQQALGQGPQFIFQYYREEENGRGNFPPRFSGLQFPNYSSELNVNALELDDSALYLCASSAGGRRTEAFFGQGTRLTVV.